These T cell receptor beta chains were read from a single sample in a study of blood T cell repertoires in COVID-19. Clones were sequenced by immunoSEQ multiplex PCR, and TCRdb holds only the in-frame ones, with some missing. Here the sample spans roughly 140,000 clones, approximately 78% being singletons. Sequences were obtained from peripheral blood. The source is an elderly woman with acute or convalescent COVID-19. Each CDR3 is given with its conserved first and last residue. The order of the fields is clone size, D gene, J gene, V gene, CDR3 DNA, CDR3 protein. D genes are given only for firm matches. A clone size is listed for some rows: how often the clone was seen (once, few, many), or a class if it is expanded.

-,-,TRBJ1-1,TRBV19,TGTGCCAGTAGTACTAAGGGGTTGTTCACGGAAGCTTTCTTT,CASSTKGLFTEAFF
-,TRBD1,TRBJ1-2,TRBV7-2,TGTGCCAGCAGCTTAACCCCAGGGGGGAACTATGGCTACACCTTC,CASSLTPGGNYGYTF
-,TRBD2,TRBJ2-3,TRBV6-4,TGTGCCAGCAGCCCGACTAGCGGGGGGCCCACAGATACGCAGTATTTT,CASSPTSGGPTDTQYF
-,TRBD1,TRBJ1-2,TRBV4-2,TGTGCCAGCAGCCAAGGAACAGGGGGCCGTACTATGAGGTACACCTTC,CASSQGTGGRTMRYTF
-,TRBD2,TRBJ2-7,TRBV7-9,TGTGCCAGCAGCCCCCGACTGGCTAGCGGCCTGAGCTCCTACGAGCAGTACTTC,CASSPRLASGLSSYEQYF
-,-,TRBJ1-2,TRBV5-6,TGTGCCAGCAGCTGGAAGCGCAGTAGCTATGGCTACACCTTC,CASSWKRSSYGYTF
-,-,TRBJ1-5,TRBV5-1,TGCGCCAGCAGCTTGGTGGAGGGGTCAGGGCCCCAGCATTTT,CASSLVEGSGPQHF
-,-,TRBJ2-7,TRBV7-8,TGTGCCAGCAGCTCCCCTTTACGGGGTAGGTACGAGCAGTACTTC,CASSSPLRGRYEQYF
-,-,TRBJ2-1,TRBV10-3,TGTGCCATCAGTGCTGCGGGAGGACAGGGGAATGAGCAGTTCTTC,CAISAAGGQGNEQFF
-,-,TRBJ2-1,TRBV7-3,TGTGCCAGCAGCCAAAGGTCCATGCGGGGGCCCCTCTCCTACAATGAGCAGTTCTTC,CASSQRSMRGPLSYNEQFF
-,TRBD1,TRBJ1-2,TRBV28,TGTGCCAGCAGCCTGACAGGGATCAGTTGGTCGTATGGCTACACCTTC,CASSLTGISWSYGYTF
-,-,TRBJ2-7,TRBV5-4,TGTGCCAGCAGCTTGTCCAGGGGGGCCTACGAGCAGTACTTC,CASSLSRGAYEQYF
-,TRBD2,TRBJ2-5,TRBV28,TGTGCCAGCACGTTAGCCGGGGGGTTCCAAGAGACCCAGTACTTC,CASTLAGGFQETQYF
few,-,TRBJ1-2,TRBV6-5,TGTGCCAGCAGCGGGAGGGACTATGGCTACACCTTC,CASSGRDYGYTF
-,-,TRBJ2-1,TRBV5-6,TGTGCCAGCAGCTTGTTTTCATCCTACCATGAGCAGTTCTTC,CASSLFSSYHEQFF
-,-,TRBJ1-5,TRBV28,TGTGCCAGCAGTTCCGCAGGGGTGAGTCAGCCCCAGCATTTT,CASSSAGVSQPQHF
-,-,TRBJ1-5,TRBV19,TGTGCCAGTAGTATAAGGCGGGGGTATCAGCCCCAGCATTTT,CASSIRRGYQPQHF
-,TRBD1,TRBJ2-3,TRBV19,TGTGCCAGTAGTGATCTACCACCGGGACAGAGAACCACAGATACGCAGTATTTT,CASSDLPPGQRTTDTQYF
-,TRBD2,TRBJ2-1,TRBV6-5,TGTGCCAGCAGGGGAGCGGGGTCCTACAATGAGCAGTTCTTC,CASRGAGSYNEQFF
-,TRBD1,TRBJ1-1,TRBV5-1,TGCGCCAGCGGCAGGGGGCGAGACACTGAAGCTTTCTTT,CASGRGRDTEAFF
-,-,TRBJ1-1,TRBV7-9,TGTGCCAGCAGCTCAATTAAAACAGGGAACACTGAAGCTTTCTTT,CASSSIKTGNTEAFF
-,-,TRBJ2-3,TRBV27,TGTGCCAGCAGTGAAAGGGACGGGGGGCCTAGCACAGATACGCAGTATTTT,CASSERDGGPSTDTQYF
-,-,TRBJ2-5,TRBV6-6,TGTGCCAGCAGCCAGAAAAGAGGGGAGACCCAGTACTTC,CASSQKRGETQYF
-,TRBD1,TRBJ1-5,TRBV6-6,TGTGCCAGCACCAGGGGGCAAGGAAATCAGCCCCAGCATTTT,CASTRGQGNQPQHF
-,TRBD1,TRBJ2-5,TRBV7-2,TGTGCCAGCAGCCAGATGACAGGGTCCCAAGAGACCCAGTACTTC,CASSQMTGSQETQYF
few,-,TRBJ2-1,TRBV11-2,TGTGCCAGCAGCGAATTGGGAGGTGGGTACAATGAGCAGTTCTTC,CASSELGGGYNEQFF